This T cell receptor beta chain originates from a study of blood T cell repertoires in COVID-19. CDR3 length: 15 residues. With V trimmed by 4 bases and J by 7 bases, 7 bases remained unmatched. Germline loops: CDR1 LGHDT, CDR2 YNNKEL (reference sequence). Libraries were prepared by immunoSEQ multiplex PCR; TCRdb keeps only in-frame clonotypes and omits some of them. The table lists 120,000 or so clones, about 92% of them singletons, with approximately 4.6% in the top ten. Material: peripheral blood. This receptor was identified in a man aged 55 to 70 with COVID-19, enrolled during active disease. The chain links TRBV3-1 (or the pseudogene TRBV3-2) to TRBJ2-1; 10 bases match TRBD2. CDR3 sequence (DNA): TGTGCCAGCAGCCGCCTTCTAGCGGGAGTGAATGAGCAGTTCTTC. Translated: CASSRLLAGVNEQFF.